This T cell receptor beta chain originates from a study of CD8 T cells in Susac syndrome. An amount of RNA that ranged from roughly 0.45 to 1 ug was reverse transcribed with random hexamers. TCRdb re-analysed the immunoSEQ multiplex PCR reads in MiXCR, keeping a single row per CDR3 protein. The sample has some 160,000 distinct CDR3 sequences, approximately 90% seen once. The sequenced target, TCR beta, came from blood CD8+ and CD4+ T cells. Germline values: CDR1 SGHRS, CDR2 YFSETQ. Trimming cost V 3 bases and J 5 bases; bases outside gene matches: 9. The CDR3 sequence is 15 residues long. The receptor's source is a human donor in good health. The sequenced sample consisted of CD4+ T cells from PBMCs. The rearrangement joins TRBV5-1 to TRBJ1-1, with TRBD1 identical over 8 bases. The CDR3 coding sequence is TGCGCCAGCAGCTCCCAAACCACAGGGGGGACTGAAGCTTTCTTT. As protein: CASSSQTTGGTEAFF.